This T cell receptor beta chain stems from a study of blood T cell repertoires in COVID-19. Study-level background: Samples representing acute and convalescent COVID-19 were sourced from the United States, Italy and Spain.

The CDR3 consists of 16 residues. The germline gives CDR1 SGHNT, CDR2 YYREEE (reference sequence). The J segment lost 0 bases and the V segment lost 4 bases, leaving 4 bases of the junction unmatched. TCRdb keeps only in-frame clones here, not all; method: immunoSEQ multiplex PCR. This table has 190,000 or so clones, approximately 80% appearing once. The chain uses TRBV5-4 and TRBJ2-2; 9 bases fit TRBD1. This TCR derives from a man aged 50 or older who had recovered from COVID-19. Source material: peripheral blood. The DNA for the CDR3 is TGTGCCAGCAGCCAGGACAGGGGATCGAACACCGGGGAGCTGTTTTTT. Its translation: CASSQDRGSNTGELFF.